This T cell receptor (beta chain) was retrieved from a study of blood T cells in healthy people across ages (dated by TCRdb to between 2014 and 2017). In terms of the full investigation: Template switching captured roughly one uniquely barcoded TCR beta cDNA molecule per two T cells in model experiments. To avoid experimental bias, donors of different ages were distributed randomly across sequencing lanes. Four age groups were formed from the donors: young (average 16 years), middle-aged (approximately 41), aged (approximately 60) and long-lived (less than 85). Age-related changes in TCR beta repertoire diversity were measured in the study by deep sequencing normalized with unique cDNA molecular identifiers. For two donors (one aged 18 to 30 and one aged 80 or older), the study analyzed two additional independent replicas of 1 million unique cDNA reads from the same blood draw.

Comments on this clonotype: It lacks a known antigen. Base qualities are not recorded, but no much larger clone differs from it by a single base.

The investigation overall reported the following: As age increased, observed TCR beta diversity per million T cells dropped in a roughly linear way, and a significant reduction was already evident by age 40. Estimates of total diversity based on one million sequenced T cells were considered lower bounds and underestimates. There was a strong correlation between observed TCR beta diversity and the percentage of naive T cells measured by flow cytometry. Because profiling used bulk unsorted PBMCs, naive and antigen-experienced compartments could not be compared conclusively. Compared with the aged group, more naive CD4+ T cells, fewer expanded clones and increased TCR diversity were shown by the long-lived group, suggesting age selection. Donor CMV infection status was unknown, potentially confounding age-related changes in expanded clonotypes.

To prepare the library, 5' RACE was applied. These reads were obtained on an Illumina HiSeq 2500. A second PCR of about 6 to 11 cycles was performed with a sample-barcoded 5' primer and a J-beta primer mix. A unique molecular identifier was introduced onto each TCR beta cDNA molecule by a template-switch 5' adaptor carrying 12 random nucleotides. Each sample yielded at least 2.5 million CDR3-containing paired-end reads. All of the RNA was converted into first-strand cDNA using the Mint cDNA synthesis kit, with a TRBC-specific oligonucleotide serving as the primer. Following uracil-DNA glycosylase treatment, a first 18-cycle PCR with universal primers M1SS and BC2_uni_R was performed on all cDNA. On the authors' methods: Each sample was normalized by randomly selecting 1 million high-quality reads, each carrying a distinct molecular identifier. Reads sharing molecular identifiers were discarded rather than binned into consensus sequences. MiTCR, run with a Q25 quality threshold and the strictest error-elimination algorithm, handled CDR3 identification, clonotype clustering and error correction. A nonparametric unseen species model with Euler transformation was used to estimate lower-bound total TCR beta diversity. The raw public reads went through TCRdb reprocessing: fastp at Q25, MiXCR clone calling, in-frame beta chains kept. CDR3 protein sequences are deduplicated, and each keeps its most common genes and DNA. Clone size and V and J calls follow TCRdb, not the original study. The sample data list over a million distinct CDR3 sequences, and around 59% of these were observed just once. The ten largest clonotypes hold 6.7% of the sample.

The approximately 39 donors, aged about 6 to 95 years, were systemically healthy Caucasian individuals from Russia. Approximately 11 milliliters of peripheral blood were drawn from each donor into EDTA-treated Vacutainer tubes. Ficoll-Paque density-gradient centrifugation was used to isolate PBMCs, with at least 7 million obtained per sample. Trizol reagent was used to extract total RNA from PBMCs, with at least 5 micrograms per sample. Naive CD45RAhigh/CD27high T cell percentages were measured by flow cytometry on a PBMC aliquot from every donor. The source material was blood. The TCR comes from a man aged 18 to 30 in good health.

The nucleotide sequence reads TGTGCCAGCAGTTTCATTACAGGGATGGGGGGGACCCAGTACTTC. This is translated as CASSFITGMGGTQYF. The chain uses TRBV28 and TRBJ2-4; the D region is possibly TRBD1 or TRBD2, each matching across 6 bases. The J call may be in error: the DNA end matches TRBJ2-5 better. The germline V gene supplies CDR1 MDHEN and CDR2 SYDVKM. The CDR3 holds 15 amino acids from the cysteine to the phenylalanine. The only DNA kept is the CDR3, 45 bases in frame from the first base.